These 17 T cell receptor beta chains were sequenced from one sample in a study of regulatory T cells in long-lasting Graves disease. Time point noted: persistent/refractory GD, antithyroid drugs over 5 years with positive TRAb. Construction of the TCR library relied on RNA isolated from PBMCs. Libraries of TCR beta came from iRepertoire HTBI primers plus Arm-PCR of CDR3 regions. One entry per CDR3 protein, called by TCRdb with MiXCR from the multiplex PCR reads. This table holds 600,000 to 800,000 distinct CDR3 sequences, approximately 29% found once. Sequencing was performed on peripheral blood mononuclear cells (PBMCs), taken when the disease was refractory, from a patient treated with antithyroid drugs. These receptors originate from a female donor with Graves disease.

The chain employs TRBV12-3 or TRBV12-4 and TRBJ1-1; D remains ambiguous. V lost 1 base, J lost 8 bases, and 14 bases lay in between. The CDR3 is made up of 14 amino acids. The CDR3 here is CASSLGGSGSEAFF. The CDR3 DNA reads as TGTGCCAGCAGTTTAGGGGGTAGTGGGTCGGAAGCTTTCTTT.

This sequence joins TRBV25-1 and TRBJ1-2; maybe TRBD1 (5 bases). CDR3 size: 13 residues. The germline CDR1 and CDR2 sequences are MGHDK and SYGVNS. The V gene lost 1 base and the J gene lost 8 bases, with 11 bases spanning the gap. CDR3 in amino acids: CASSELTGGGYTF. The CDR3 nucleotides are TGTGCCAGCAGTGAATTAACAGGCGGAGGCTACACCTTC.

This chain connects TRBV20-1 to TRBJ2-3, with TRBD1 identical over 7 bases. CDR3 length equals 17 residues. Germline V gene lookup returns CDR1 DFQATT and CDR2 SNEGSKA (reference sequence). The ends lost 3 bases at V and 3 bases at J; junction bases unmatched: 15. The CDR3 DNA reads TGCAGTGCTAGCTCGTCCCAAATAGGGGGCAGGACAGATACGCAGTATTTT. Its translation is CSASSSQIGGRTDTQYF.

This sequence joins TRBV7-9 and TRBJ2-7; 10 positions agree with TRBD1. Germline-derived CDR1 and CDR2 are SEHNR and FQNEAQ (reference sequence). CDR3 length equals 16 residues. Trimming cost V 5 bases and J 2 bases; bases outside gene matches: 9. CDR3 loop: CASSNPPGQGPYEQYF. CDR3 coding DNA: TGTGCCAGCAGCAATCCTCCGGGACAGGGGCCCTACGAGCAGTACTTC.

This clonotype was found once. The rearrangement links TRBV7-9 to TRBJ2-7, with D possibly TRBD1 on 6 matching bases. V was shortened by 5 bases and J by 7 bases, with 15 bases between the two germline ends. Per germline, CDR1 SEHNR and CDR2 FQNEAQ (reference sequence). This CDR3 is 13 amino acids long. CDR3 DNA sequence: TGTGCCAGCAGCCGGACGGACAGCCAGGAGCAGTACTTC. Protein: CASSRTDSQEQYF.

This clonotype showed up just a few times. The V call is TRBV11-2, the J call TRBJ2-7; perhaps D is TRBD1 or TRBD2 (5 bases each). CDR1 SGHAT and CDR2 FQNNGV come from the germline V gene. Trimming shortened V by 4 bases and J by 7 bases, and 17 bases separated the two germline ends. This CDR3 contains 14 residues. CDR3 sequence: CASSSTPGSGEQYF. CDR3 sequence (DNA): TGTGCCAGCAGCTCCACCCCAGGGTCGGGGGAGCAGTACTTC.

This clonotype appeared once. CDR3 nucleotides: TGTGCCAGCAGTACCGGACAGGGGGCGGACTATGGCTACACCTTC. The encoded protein is CASSTGQGADYGYTF. This chain uses TRBV28 with TRBJ1-2; the match to TRBD1 covers 11 bases. Germline CDR1 reads MDHEN; CDR2 reads SYDVKM. The junction had 5 bases not matched to a gene; V was cut back by 5 bases and J by 3 bases. The CDR3 totals 15 residues.

This clonotype was recorded a few times. The chain has TRBV12-5 and TRBJ1-2; D might be TRBD1 (5 bases). The CDR3 is made up of 13 amino acids. Trimming removed 5 bases at V and 2 bases at J, with 9 bases between. Germline V lookup: CDR1 LGHNT, CDR2 FRNRAP. This CDR3 reads CASGLDKNYGYTF. The CDR3 DNA sequence: TGTGCTAGTGGTCTGGACAAAAACTATGGCTACACCTTC. Drawing the rest from reference TRBV12-5 and TRBJ1-2, the complete variable domain is DARVTQTPRHKVTEMGQEVTMRCQPILGHNTVFWYRQTMMQGLELLAYFRNRAPLDDSGMPKDRFSAEMPDATLATLKIQPSEPRDSAVYFCASGLDKNYGYTFGSGTRLTVV.

Only a few counts were recorded for this clonotype. The V and J genes are TRBV6-2 or TRBV6-3 and TRBJ1-4; D is unclear. Germline CDR1 MNHEY, CDR2 SVGEGT. The CDR3 consists of 14 residues. The V and J ends lost 0 bases and 7 bases respectively, with 9 bases between them. Here the CDR3 reads CASSYSGGGEKLFF. The CDR3 DNA sequence: TGTGCCAGCAGTTACTCGGGAGGTGGTGAAAAACTGTTTTTT.

This clonotype was recorded a few times. The genes are TRBV28 and TRBJ1-5; the D gene is possibly TRBD1 (6 bases). CDR3 size: 15 residues. The V gene's germline CDR1 is MDHEN and CDR2 SYDVKM. V was trimmed by 7 bases and J by 2 bases, leaving 15 bases between them. The CDR3 region has the DNA TGTGCCAGCAAGATGCGGGGGGCGGGCAATCAGCCCCAGCATTTT. Protein sequence: CASKMRGAGNQPQHF.

The chain is built from TRBV20-1 and TRBJ1-4; D remains unclear. CDR3 size: 14 residues. Germline CDR1 and CDR2: DFQATT and SNEGSKA (reference sequence). Trimming pared 0 bases from V and 8 bases from J, leaving 13 bases between. CDR3 sequence: CSARDIGPREKLFF. DNA of the CDR3: TGCAGTGCTAGAGATATCGGGCCTAGGGAAAAACTGTTTTTT.

This clonotype was recorded a few times. The chain carries TRBV2 and TRBJ2-7; D gene ambiguous. The ends were cut back, 4 bases at V and 2 bases at J, with 6 bases in the middle. In germline, CDR1 is SNHLY, CDR2 FYNNEI. The CDR3 covers 12 residues. CDR3 sequence reads: CASSATAYEQYF. CDR3 DNA sequence: TGTGCCAGCAGTGCGACTGCCTACGAGCAGTACTTC.

This chain joins TRBV20-1 and TRBJ1-5, with D possibly matching TRBD1 (5 bases). Germline CDR1 reads DFQATT; CDR2 reads SNEGSKA (reference sequence). The V gene lost 1 base and the J gene lost 0 bases, with 22 bases spanning the gap. The CDR3 contains 19 residues. CDR3 sequence reads: CSARGGGRGGANSNQPQHF. The CDR3 nucleotides read TGCAGTGCTAGAGGGGGAGGGCGGGGAGGGGCGAATAGCAATCAGCCCCAGCATTTT.

This clonotype was counted ten times or more. CDR3 DNA: TGTGCCAGCAGTCTCGGGACGGGACATTCACCCCTCCACTTT. Translating gives CASSLGTGHSPLHF. The V gene is TRBV12-3 or TRBV12-4, the J gene TRBJ1-6, with TRBD1 as a possible D gene (5 bases). This CDR3 has 14 amino acids. Between the trimmed V and J ends, which lost 5 bases and 8 bases, there was a span of 13 bases.

This clonotype was counted at least ten times. The chain carries TRBV11-2 and TRBJ2-1; 8 bases agree with TRBD2. The CDR3 extends over 17 amino acids. Germline loops: CDR1 SGHAT, CDR2 FQNNGV. The J segment lost 1 base and the V segment lost 0 bases, leaving 5 bases of the junction unmatched. CDR3 in DNA: TGTGCCAGCAGCTTAGATGGAGTAGCGGGATCCTACAATGAGCAGTTCTTC. Translating gives CASSLDGVAGSYNEQFF.

This clonotype appeared a few times. This rearrangement joins TRBV11-2 to TRBJ1-6; D might be TRBD1 (5 bases). The germline V gene encodes CDR1 SGHAT and CDR2 FQNNGV. This CDR3 is 15 amino acids long. Trimming left V 7 bases short and J 7 bases short, with 17 bases between. The CDR3 loop reads CASTPTWQGNSPLHF. DNA of the CDR3: TGTGCCAGCACCCCCACGTGGCAGGGCAATTCACCCCTCCACTTT.

This chain uses TRBV7-6 with TRBJ2-7; D call uncertain. The ends were cut back, 0 bases at V and 6 bases at J, with 3 bases in the middle. The CDR3 runs 11 residues. Germline CDR1 and CDR2: SGHVS and FNYEAQ. CDR3 amino acids: CASSLAAEQYF. For the CDR3, the DNA is TGTGCCAGCAGCTTAGCTGCCGAGCAGTACTTC.